This T cell receptor (beta chain) came from a study of blood T cells in healthy people across ages. Germline values: CDR1 SNHLY, CDR2 FYNNEI. The CDR3 covers 14 residues. V was pared by 4 bases and J by 5 bases, with 4 bases of the junction left unmatched. In the case of this clonotype: Antigen: not known.

Whole-study findings and limits: Older age coincided with a roughly linear decline in TCR beta diversity per million T cells.

A sample-barcoded 5' primer and a J-beta primer mix were used in a second PCR of roughly 7 to 11 cycles. Each single sample gave us at least 3 million CDR3-containing paired-end reads. One entry per CDR3 protein results from TCRdb running MiXCR on the 5' RACE reads. The table records around 780,000 distinct CDR3 sequences, roughly 25% of them present only once. These data were likewise used in another study, on T cells of mothers and their children. This second study says: When mothers and children were related, their normalized repertoire overlap, which was always slightly higher, did not differ significantly from that of unrelated pairs.

The rearrangement uses TRBV2 and TRBJ2-5; 10 nucleotides agree with TRBD1. Sequenced material: blood. The receptor's source is a boy aged 10-17 years in good health. The CDR3 bases are TGTGCCAGCAGTGCCGGGACAGGGGATGAGACCCAGTACTTC. This translates into CASSAGTGDETQYF. The variable domain in full, with the rest retrieved from reference TRBV2 and TRBJ2-5, is EPEVTQTPSHQVTQMGQEVILRCVPISNHLYFYWYRQILGQKVEFLVSFYNNEISEKSEIFDDQFSVERPDGSNFTLKIRSTKLEDSAMYFCASSAGTGDETQYFGPGTRLLVL.